This TCR beta chain was found in a study of post-analysis software for immune sequencing data. The overall study: Patients with relapsing-remitting, secondary progressive and progressive-relapsing multiple sclerosis courses were all represented. Study conclusions and caveats: TRBV5-6, TRBV5-1 and TRBV20-1 belonged to a set of a handful of TRBV segments that were more frequent in patients than controls. Strong co-clustering by F measure was evident for samples that had been prepared in the same batch.

V was clipped by 7 bases and J by 4 bases, with 14 bases between them. This CDR3 contains 12 residues. Per germline, CDR1 SQVTM and CDR2 ANQGSEA. Unique-molecular-identifier-tagged TCR beta cDNA libraries were used. TCRdb reprocessed the PCR reads with MiXCR, giving one entry per CDR3 protein. The sample lists 750,000 to 900,000 distinct CDR3 sequences, just over 45% occurring once. Turning to this clonotype: Its antigen remains unknown.

The sequence derives from a girl aged 10-17 years with multiple sclerosis. The chain employs TRBV29-1 and TRBJ2-7, with D possibly TRBD2 on 5 matching bases. The material sequenced was blood. The CDR3 protein is CSGLTSLYEQYF. As DNA, the CDR3 is TGCAGCGGGCTCACTAGTCTGTACGAGCAGTACTTC.